The subject of this entry is one T cell receptor (beta chain). Its specificity is unknown. This sample stems from a study of siplizumab effects on memory and regulatory T cells. Looked up from germline, CDR1 is SGHNT and CDR2 is YYREEE (reference sequence). The CDR3 runs 14 residues. The V end lost 4 bases, the J end lost 0 bases, and 10 bases lay between the germline ends. Data came from immunoSEQ multiplex PCR; TCRdb stores just in-frame clones and leaves some out. This sample has 3,500 to 4,500 clones, with roughly half found just once. Coculturing was carried out on the mixed lymphocyte reaction cells. It lasted five to six days and was done at 37°C.

The sample comprised CFSE-low (dividing) CD4+ T cells sorted from an allogeneic mixed lymphocyte reaction. The V and J genes are TRBV5-4 and TRBJ1-2; the D gene is possibly TRBD1 (6 bases). The clonotype originates from a human donor in good health; the cells came from an allogeneic mixed lymphocyte reaction. Some clones in this sample may be carry-over from other donors' samples. For the CDR3, the DNA is TGTGCCAGCAGCGGGGGGGGCGCTAACTATGGCTACACCTTC. This translates into CASSGGGANYGYTF.